The 6 T cell receptor beta chains presented below share a single source sample, sequenced in a study of monozygotic twins with inflammatory bowel disease. TCRdb processed the 5' RACE reads again and assigns one entry to each CDR3 protein, with no DNA. This repertoire includes 300,000 to 400,000 distinct CDR3 sequences. The specimen was blood. These receptors originate from a human donor with ulcerative colitis or Crohn's disease, or a healthy co-twin of an affected twin (not recorded which).

The chain carries TRBV5-1 and TRBJ1-1. Germline V gene sequence: CDR1 SGHRS, CDR2 YFSETQ. The CDR3 length is 16 residues. CDR3: CASSLERGSRGAEAFF.

This sequence joins TRBV3-1 and TRBJ2-3; TCRdb's D call, TRBD2, is unchecked because there is no DNA. The CDR3 sequence is 17 residues long. Germline V lookup: CDR1 LGHDT, CDR2 YNNKEL (reference sequence). The CDR3 here is CASSPTGGSGGADTQYF.

The chain is built from TRBV4-1 and TRBJ1-1; the TCRdb D gene call, TRBD1, has no DNA to confirm it. CDR3 length equals 17 residues. The germline gives CDR1 MGHRA, CDR2 YSYEKL. The CDR3 spells CASSQGVTGPTNTEAFF.

The chain combines TRBV5-6 with TRBJ2-1; the D call of TRBD1 rests on TCRdb alone, since no DNA is present to check it. Germline-derived CDR1 and CDR2 are SGHDT and YYEEEE. The CDR3 is 14 residues long. CDR3 sequence: CASSRTPRNNEQFF.

The genes are TRBV25-1 and TRBJ2-7; checking the TCRdb D call of TRBD2 is not possible without DNA. The CDR3 is 18 residues long. Looked up from germline, CDR1 is MGHDK and CDR2 is SYGVNS. The CDR3 here is CASSEGKRPSGRGYEQYF.

V usage is TRBV7-2 and J usage is TRBJ1-2; TCRdb's assignment of TRBD1 cannot be checked, as there is no DNA. From germline, CDR1 is SGHTA and CDR2 FQGNSA. The CDR3 consists of 15 residues. This CDR3 is CASIFTGQLSYGYTF.